Below, one T cell receptor (beta chain) is given with its context. Its specificity is not known. RNA transcripts were the source from which TCR beta CDR3 regions were amplified. After a first-round RT-PCR with HTBI primers, a second-round multiplex PCR was run. TCRdb used MiXCR to reprocess the multiplex PCR reads, holding one entry per CDR3 protein. Among around 1.1 million distinct CDR3 sequences listed, about 38% were seen once. This entry belongs to a study of Graves' ophthalmopathy and Graves' hyperthyroidism. Study-wide results and limits: Most thyroid clonotypes expanded beyond 0.001 frequency were also found in blood.

The ends were cut back, 1 base at V and 4 bases at J, with 13 bases in the middle. The CDR3 totals 14 residues. Germline CDR1 DFQATT, CDR2 SNEGSKA (reference sequence). The source material was peripheral blood or thyroid tissue (not recorded which). V is TRBV20-1 and J is TRBJ1-1; D is undetermined. The TCR originated in an adult man with Graves' hyperthyroidism. Here the CDR3 DNA reads TGCAGTGCTAGAGGGTCTAGATCTGGCACTGAAGCTTTCTTT. This encodes CSARGSRSGTEAFF.